The source of this T cell receptor (beta chain) is a study of blood T cells in healthy people across ages. Next came a second PCR, run for 7 to 11 cycles, which used a sample-barcoded 5' primer along with a J-beta primer mix. Using its own MiXCR run on the 5' RACE reads, TCRdb lists one record per CDR3 protein. The data hold around 780,000 distinct CDR3 sequences, with 56% observed a single time. Study conclusions and caveats: Researchers deemed the diversity estimates from one million T cells underestimates.

With 6 bases removed from V and 11 bases from J, the gap between germline ends came to 25 bases. CDR3 length: 15 amino acids. Germline-derived CDR1 and CDR2 are SGHTA and FQGTGA. Remarks on this clonotype: Its matching antigen is unknown.

The rearrangement uses TRBV7-3 and TRBJ2-5, with D maybe TRBD2 (6 bases). This receptor was obtained from a man aged 40-49 years in good health. Specimen: blood. CDR3 amino acids: CASSPERARHNEQYF. CDR3 in DNA: TGTGCCAGCAGTCCCGAGCGGGCCCGACACAATGAGCAGTACTTC.